This T cell receptor beta chain originates from a study of OX40 agonist ivuxolimab in advanced cancers. TCRdb's copy holds only in-frame clones and misses some; the assay was immunoSEQ multiplex PCR. The table lists just over 70,000 clones, less than 90% of them singletons. The CDR3 runs to 8 residues. This chain joins TRBV7-5 and TRBJ1-2. TRBV7-5 is a pseudogene locus. The sample in question was CD4+ or CD8+ T cells sorted from blood, obtained in a trial of the OX40 agonist ivuxolimab. This clonotype was sampled from an adult with an advanced solid tumor such as melanoma, head and neck, liver or kidney cancer. The CDR3 region has the DNA TGTGCCAGAAGACCCGAAACCTTC. Translated, it gives CARRPETF.